These 6 T cell receptor beta chains share one sample of origin, sequenced in a study of cytomegalovirus exposure and HLA in healthy donors. With 60 Vbeta and 13 Jbeta primers, the PCR was carried out. Produced via immunoSEQ multiplex PCR; TCRdb's table is partial and in-frame only. The profile shows 200,000 or so clones, around 83% of them singletons. The sample consisted of PBMCs. Source of these receptors: a woman aged 50 to 60 in good health and CMV-seropositive.

The chain has TRBV2 and TRBJ2-7, with 9 positions matching TRBD1. V shed 1 base and J 5 bases; nucleotides not matched to a gene: 3. CDR3 length: 14 residues. Per germline, CDR1 SNHLY and CDR2 FYNNEI. In nucleotides, the CDR3 is TGTGCCAGCAGTGAAGGGACAGGGGACCACGAGCAGTACTTC. Translating it yields CASSEGTGDHEQYF.

This chain's CDR3 is CASSGTGVEVEKLFF. The CDR3 region has the DNA TGTGCCAGTTCCGGGACAGGGGTGGAGGTCGAAAAACTGTTTTTT. The V gene is TRBV19, the J gene TRBJ1-4; 10 bases are a match to TRBD1. The CDR3 contains 15 residues. Per germline, CDR1 LNHDA and CDR2 SQIVND (reference sequence). The trim removed 8 bases at V and 8 bases at J, leaving 11 bases unmatched. Variable domain in full (rest from reference TRBV19 and TRBJ1-4): DGGITQSPKYLFRKEGQNVTLSCEQNLNHDAMYWYRQDPGQGLRLIYYSQIVNDFQKGDIAEGYSVSREKKESFPLTVTSAQKNPTAFYLCASSGTGVEVEKLFFGSGTQLSVL.

V is TRBV7-9 and J is TRBJ1-2, with a weak D call TRBD1 (5 bases). The V gene's germline CDR1 is SEHNR and CDR2 FQNEAQ (reference sequence). The germline V and J ends were trimmed by 5 bases and 8 bases, with 21 bases remaining between them. This CDR3 is built from 15 residues. The CDR3 region has the DNA TGTGCCAGCAGCCCCCTAGGACACTCCCCGGAGGGCTACACCTTC. It translates to CASSPLGHSPEGYTF.

The chain combines TRBV5-1 with TRBJ2-7; 11 bases are shared with TRBD1. Germline V lookup: CDR1 SGHRS, CDR2 YFSETQ. The CDR3 consists of 15 residues. Trimming removed 0 bases from V and 4 bases from J; junction bases left unmatched: 3. This chain's CDR3 is CASSLEGTGGYEQYF. The CDR3 DNA reads as TGCGCCAGCAGCTTGGAAGGGACAGGGGGTTACGAGCAGTACTTC.

The chain links TRBV27 to TRBJ1-2, with D unresolved. The CDR3 covers 13 residues. Germline CDR1 MNHEY, CDR2 SMNVEV (reference sequence). V was trimmed by 3 bases and J by 4 bases, leaving 9 bases between them. The DNA of the CDR3 is TGTGCCAGCAGTTTTGGGGAGGCCTATGGCTACACCTTC. Protein: CASSFGEAYGYTF.

This clone occurred once. Without the conserved terminal phenylalanine or tryptophan, this CDR3 likely stems from a read error. This rearrangement joins TRBV30 to TRBJ2-7, with a possible D match to TRBD2 (6 bases). V lost 3 bases, J lost 0 bases, and 15 bases lay in between. This CDR3 is 15 amino acids long. The germline V gene encodes CDR1 GTSNPN and CDR2 SVGIG (reference sequence). Here the CDR3 DNA reads TGTGCCTGGAGGGGCTTGGACGGGAGCTCCTACGAGCAGTACCTC. Its translation is CAWRGLDGSSYEQYL.